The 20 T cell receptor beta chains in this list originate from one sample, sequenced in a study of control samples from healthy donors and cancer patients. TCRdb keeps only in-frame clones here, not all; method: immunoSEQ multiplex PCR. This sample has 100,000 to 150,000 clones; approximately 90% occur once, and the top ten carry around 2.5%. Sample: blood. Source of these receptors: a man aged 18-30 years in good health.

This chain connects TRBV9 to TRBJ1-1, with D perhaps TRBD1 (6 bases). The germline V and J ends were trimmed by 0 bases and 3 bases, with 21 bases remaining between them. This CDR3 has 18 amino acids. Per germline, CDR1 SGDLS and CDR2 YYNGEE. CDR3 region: CASSVGTAPTSRYTEAFF. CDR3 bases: TGTGCCAGCAGCGTAGGGACAGCACCCACCTCGAGGTACACTGAAGCTTTCTTT.

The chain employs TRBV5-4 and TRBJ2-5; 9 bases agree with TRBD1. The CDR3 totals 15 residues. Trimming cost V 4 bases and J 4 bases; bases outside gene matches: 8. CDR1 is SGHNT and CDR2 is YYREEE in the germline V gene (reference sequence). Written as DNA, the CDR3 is TGTGCCAGCAGCCGCGGCGGGACAGGGACAGAGACCCAGTACTTC. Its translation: CASSRGGTGTETQYF. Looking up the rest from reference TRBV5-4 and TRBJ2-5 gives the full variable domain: ETGVTQSPTHLIKTRGQQVTLRCSSQSGHNTVSWYQQALGQGPQFIFQYYREEENGRGNFPPRFSGLQFPNYSSELNVNALELDDSALYLCASSRGGTGTETQYFGPGTRLLVL.

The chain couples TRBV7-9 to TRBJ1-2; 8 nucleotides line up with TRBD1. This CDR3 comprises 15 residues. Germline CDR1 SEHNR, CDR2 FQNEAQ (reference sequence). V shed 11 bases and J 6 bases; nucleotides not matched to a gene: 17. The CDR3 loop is CAAHRGTTSLDGYTF. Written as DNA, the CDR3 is TGTGCCGCACACAGGGGGACAACTTCGCTTGATGGCTACACCTTC.

The CDR3 is CASSQLQNTEAFF. Written as DNA, the CDR3 is TGTGCCAGCAGCCAATTGCAGAACACTGAAGCTTTCTTT. The V call is TRBV14, the J call TRBJ1-1, with D hard to call. V was clipped by 2 bases and J by 1 base, with 5 bases between them. In germline, CDR1 is SGHDN, CDR2 FVKESK. The CDR3 length is 13 residues.

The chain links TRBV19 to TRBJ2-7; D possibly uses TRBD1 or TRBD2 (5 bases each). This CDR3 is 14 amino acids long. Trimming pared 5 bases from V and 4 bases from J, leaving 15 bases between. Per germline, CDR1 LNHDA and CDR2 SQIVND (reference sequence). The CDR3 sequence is CASSPRGQIYEQYF. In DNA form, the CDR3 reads TGTGCCAGTAGTCCCCGGGGCCAGATATACGAGCAGTACTTC.

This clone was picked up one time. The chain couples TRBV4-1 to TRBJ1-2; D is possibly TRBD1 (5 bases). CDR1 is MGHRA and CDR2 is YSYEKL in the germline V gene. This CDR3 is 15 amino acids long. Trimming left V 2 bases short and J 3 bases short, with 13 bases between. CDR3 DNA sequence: TGCGCCAGCAGCCAAAGCCAGGGAGAAGACTATGGCTACACCTTC. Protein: CASSQSQGEDYGYTF.

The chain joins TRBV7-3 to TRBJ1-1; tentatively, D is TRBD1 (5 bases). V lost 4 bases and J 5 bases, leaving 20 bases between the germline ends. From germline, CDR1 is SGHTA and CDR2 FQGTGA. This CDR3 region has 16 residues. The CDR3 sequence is CASSSSGGPQGTEAFF. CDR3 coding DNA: TGTGCCAGCAGCTCCTCCGGGGGACCGCAAGGGACTGAAGCTTTCTTT.

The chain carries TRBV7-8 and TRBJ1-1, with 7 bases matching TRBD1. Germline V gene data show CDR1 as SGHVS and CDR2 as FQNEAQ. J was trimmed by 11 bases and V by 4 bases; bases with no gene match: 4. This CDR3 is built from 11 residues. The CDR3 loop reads CASSSDREAFF. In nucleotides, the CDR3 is TGTGCCAGCAGCTCTGACAGGGAGGCTTTCTTT.

CDR3 sequence (DNA): TGCGCCAGCAGCAAGGACGCGAACACTGAAGCTTTCTTT. It translates to CASSKDANTEAFF. The rearrangement joins TRBV5-1 to TRBJ1-1; D unresolved. Trimming removed 4 bases from V and 1 base from J, with 8 bases in between. Germline V gives CDR1 SGHRS, CDR2 YFSETQ. This CDR3 region has 13 residues.

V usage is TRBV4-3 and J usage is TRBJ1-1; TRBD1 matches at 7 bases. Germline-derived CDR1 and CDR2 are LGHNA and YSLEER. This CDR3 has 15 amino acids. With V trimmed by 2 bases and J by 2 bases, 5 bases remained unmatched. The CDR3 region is CASSQSGTANTEAFF. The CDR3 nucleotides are TGCGCCAGCAGCCAATCCGGGACAGCTAACACTGAAGCTTTCTTT.

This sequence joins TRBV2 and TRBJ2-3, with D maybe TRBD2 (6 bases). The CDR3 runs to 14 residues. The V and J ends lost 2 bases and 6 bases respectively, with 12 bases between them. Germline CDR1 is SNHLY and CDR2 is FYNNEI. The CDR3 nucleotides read TGTGCCAGCAGTGAATCTGGGACTCGTGATACGCAGTATTTT. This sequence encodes CASSESGTRDTQYF.

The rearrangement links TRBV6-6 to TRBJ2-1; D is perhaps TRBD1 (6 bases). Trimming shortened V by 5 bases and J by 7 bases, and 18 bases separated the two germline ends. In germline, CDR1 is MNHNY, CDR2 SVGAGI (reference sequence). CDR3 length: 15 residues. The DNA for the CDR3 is TGTGCCAGCAGTCAAAAACAGGGCCCGAAAAATGAGCAGTTCTTC. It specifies CASSQKQGPKNEQFF.

The CDR3 DNA is TGTGCCAGCTCACCAGGAAGGGGGTCCTATGGCTACACCTTC. It encodes CASSPGRGSYGYTF. This sequence joins TRBV18 and TRBJ1-2, with D possibly TRBD1 on 6 matching bases. The CDR3 runs to 14 residues. The ends were cut back, 2 bases at V and 4 bases at J, with 11 bases in the middle. The V gene's germline CDR1 is KGHSH and CDR2 LQKENI.

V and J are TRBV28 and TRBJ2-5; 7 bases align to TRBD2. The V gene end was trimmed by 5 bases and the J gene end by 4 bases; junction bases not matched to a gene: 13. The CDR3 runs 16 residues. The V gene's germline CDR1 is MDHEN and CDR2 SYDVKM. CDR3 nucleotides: TGTGCCAGCAGTCCCGAAGAGCGGGGACCGAGAGAGACCCAGTACTTC. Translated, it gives CASSPEERGPRETQYF.

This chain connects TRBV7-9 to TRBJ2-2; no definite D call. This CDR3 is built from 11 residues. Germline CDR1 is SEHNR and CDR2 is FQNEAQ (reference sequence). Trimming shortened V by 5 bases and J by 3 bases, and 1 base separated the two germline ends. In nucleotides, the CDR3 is TGTGCCAGCAGCGACACCGGGGAGCTGTTTTTT. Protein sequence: CASSDTGELFF.

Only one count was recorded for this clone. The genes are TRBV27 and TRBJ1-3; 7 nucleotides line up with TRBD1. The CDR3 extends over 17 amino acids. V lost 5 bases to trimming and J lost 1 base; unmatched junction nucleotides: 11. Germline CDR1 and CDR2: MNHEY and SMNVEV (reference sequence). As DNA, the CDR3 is TGTGCCAGCAGTCCCGCCCAGGGACAGTTTTCTGGAAACACCATATATTTT. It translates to CASSPAQGQFSGNTIYF.

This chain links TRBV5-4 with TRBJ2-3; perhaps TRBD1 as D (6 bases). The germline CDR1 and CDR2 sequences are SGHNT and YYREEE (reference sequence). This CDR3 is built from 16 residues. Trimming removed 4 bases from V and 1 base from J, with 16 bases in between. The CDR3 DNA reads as TGTGCCAGCAGCCAGAGCCGGGACACACGCACAGATACGCAGTATTTT. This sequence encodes CASSQSRDTRTDTQYF.

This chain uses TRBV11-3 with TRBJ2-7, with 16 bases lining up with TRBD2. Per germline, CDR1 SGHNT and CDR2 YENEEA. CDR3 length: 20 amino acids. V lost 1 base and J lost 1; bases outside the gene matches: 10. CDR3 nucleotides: TGTGCCAGCAGCTTAGGTTTCTCGGGACTAGCGGGAGGGGTGTCCTACGAGCAGTACGTC. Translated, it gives CASSLGFSGLAGGVSYEQYV.

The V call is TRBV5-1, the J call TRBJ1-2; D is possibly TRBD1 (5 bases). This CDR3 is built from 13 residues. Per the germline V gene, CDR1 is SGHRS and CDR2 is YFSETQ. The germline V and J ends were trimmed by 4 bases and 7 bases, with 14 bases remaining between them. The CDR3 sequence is CASSPGSSRGYTF. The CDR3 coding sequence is TGCGCCAGCAGCCCAGGGTCATCACGTGGCTACACCTTC.

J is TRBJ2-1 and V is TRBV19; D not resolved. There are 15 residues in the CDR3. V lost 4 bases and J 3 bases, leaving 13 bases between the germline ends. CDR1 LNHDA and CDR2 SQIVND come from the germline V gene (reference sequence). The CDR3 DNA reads TGTGCCAGTAGTAAAGGGCGGTTCATCTACAATGAGCAGTTCTTC. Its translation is CASSKGRFIYNEQFF.